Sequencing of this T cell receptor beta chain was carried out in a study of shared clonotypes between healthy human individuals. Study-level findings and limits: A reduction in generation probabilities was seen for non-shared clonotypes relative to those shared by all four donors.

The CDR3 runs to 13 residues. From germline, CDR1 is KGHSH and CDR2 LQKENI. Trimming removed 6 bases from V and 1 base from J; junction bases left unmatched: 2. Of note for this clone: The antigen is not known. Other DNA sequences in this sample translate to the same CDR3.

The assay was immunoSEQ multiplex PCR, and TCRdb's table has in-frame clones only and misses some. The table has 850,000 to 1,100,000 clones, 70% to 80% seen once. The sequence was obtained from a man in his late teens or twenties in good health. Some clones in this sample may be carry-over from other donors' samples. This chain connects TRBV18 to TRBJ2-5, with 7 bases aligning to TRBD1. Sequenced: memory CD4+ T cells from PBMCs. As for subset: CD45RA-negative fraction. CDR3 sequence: CASSGTAQETQYF. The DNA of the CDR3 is TGTGCCAGCTCCGGGACAGCCCAAGAGACCCAGTACTTC.